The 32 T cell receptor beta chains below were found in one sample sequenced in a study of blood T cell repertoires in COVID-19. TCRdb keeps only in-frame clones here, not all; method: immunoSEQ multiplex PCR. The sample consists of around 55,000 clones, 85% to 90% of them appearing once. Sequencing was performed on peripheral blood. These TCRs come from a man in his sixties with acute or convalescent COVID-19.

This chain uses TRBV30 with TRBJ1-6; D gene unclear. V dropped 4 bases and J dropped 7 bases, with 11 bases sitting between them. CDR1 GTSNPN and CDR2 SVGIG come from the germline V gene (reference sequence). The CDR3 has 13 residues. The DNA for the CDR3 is TGTGCCTGGAAGAGAGTCTTGAATTCACCCCTCCACTTT. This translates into CAWKRVLNSPLHF.

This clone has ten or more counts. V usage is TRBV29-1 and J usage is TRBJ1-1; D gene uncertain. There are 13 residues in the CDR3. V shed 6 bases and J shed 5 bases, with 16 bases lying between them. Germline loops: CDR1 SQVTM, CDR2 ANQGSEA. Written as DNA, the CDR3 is TGCAGCGTAGCGGGTCGCGATATGACTGAAGCTTTCTTT. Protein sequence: CSVAGRDMTEAFF. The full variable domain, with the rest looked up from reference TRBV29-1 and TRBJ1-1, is SAVISQKPSRDICQRGTSLTIQCQVDSQVTMMFWYRQQPGQSLTLIATANQGSEATYESGFVIDKFPISRPNLTFSTLTVSNMSPEDSSIYLCSVAGRDMTEAFFGQGTRLTVV.

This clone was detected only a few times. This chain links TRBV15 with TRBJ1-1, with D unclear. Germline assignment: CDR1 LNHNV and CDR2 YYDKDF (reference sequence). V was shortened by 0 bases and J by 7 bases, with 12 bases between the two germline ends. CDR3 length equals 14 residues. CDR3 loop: CATSRDRKGVEAFF. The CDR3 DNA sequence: TGTGCCACCAGCAGAGATCGGAAGGGAGTTGAAGCTTTCTTT.

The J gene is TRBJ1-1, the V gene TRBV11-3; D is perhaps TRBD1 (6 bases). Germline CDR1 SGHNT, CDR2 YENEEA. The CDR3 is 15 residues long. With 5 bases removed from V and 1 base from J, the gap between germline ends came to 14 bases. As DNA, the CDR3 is TGTGCCAGCAGCCAAGGGGGTTGGGAGAACACTGAAGCTTTCTTT. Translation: CASSQGGWENTEAFF.

In DNA form, the CDR3 reads TGTGCCAGTAGTATCCGATTGGGACAGGGGATTTCCTACGAGCAGTACTTC. It yields the protein CASSIRLGQGISYEQYF. The chain combines TRBV19 with TRBJ2-7; 10 bases agree with TRBD1. CDR1 is LNHDA and CDR2 is SQIVND in the germline V gene (reference sequence). With 3 bases clipped from V and 1 base from J, the junction kept 9 bases outside the gene matches. The CDR3 covers 17 residues.

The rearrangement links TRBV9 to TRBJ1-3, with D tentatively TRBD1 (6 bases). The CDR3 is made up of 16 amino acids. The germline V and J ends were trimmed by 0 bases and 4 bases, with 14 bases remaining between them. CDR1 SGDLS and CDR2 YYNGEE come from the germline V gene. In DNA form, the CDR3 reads TGTGCCAGCAGCGTAGAGCCAGGGGAACCAGGAAACACCATATATTTT. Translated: CASSVEPGEPGNTIYF.

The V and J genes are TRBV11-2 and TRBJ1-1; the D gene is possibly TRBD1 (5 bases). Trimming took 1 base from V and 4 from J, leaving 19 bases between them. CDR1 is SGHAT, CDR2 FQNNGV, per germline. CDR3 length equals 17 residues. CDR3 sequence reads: CASSLGLSQGRGTEAFF. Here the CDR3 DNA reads TGTGCCAGCAGCTTAGGGTTATCCCAGGGTAGGGGCACTGAAGCTTTCTTT.

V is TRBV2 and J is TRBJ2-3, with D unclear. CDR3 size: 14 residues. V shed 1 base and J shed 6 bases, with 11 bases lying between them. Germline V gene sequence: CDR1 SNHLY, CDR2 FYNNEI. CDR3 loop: CASSEGAGPDTQYF. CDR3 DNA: TGTGCCAGCAGTGAAGGGGCCGGTCCGGATACGCAGTATTTT.

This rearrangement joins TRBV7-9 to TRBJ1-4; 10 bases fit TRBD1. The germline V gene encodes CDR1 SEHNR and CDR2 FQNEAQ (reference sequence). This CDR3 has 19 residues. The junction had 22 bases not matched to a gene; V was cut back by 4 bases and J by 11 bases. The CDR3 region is CASSSTGQGSRGELRKLFF. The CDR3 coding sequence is TGTGCCAGCAGCTCCACGGGACAGGGGTCTCGGGGGGAATTGCGGAAACTGTTTTTT.

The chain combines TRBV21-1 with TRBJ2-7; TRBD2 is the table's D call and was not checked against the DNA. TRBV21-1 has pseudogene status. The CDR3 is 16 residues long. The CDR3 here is CASSRRAGTKIDEQYF. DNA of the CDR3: TGTGCCAGCAGCCGTCGTGCGGGGACCAAAATAGACGAGCAGTACTTC.

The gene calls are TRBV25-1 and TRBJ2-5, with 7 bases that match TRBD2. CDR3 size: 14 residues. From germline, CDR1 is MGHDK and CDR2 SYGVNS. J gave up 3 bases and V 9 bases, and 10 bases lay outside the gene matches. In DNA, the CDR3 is TGTGCCAGTGCAGAATGGGGAGGGGAAGAGACCCAGTACTTC. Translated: CASAEWGGEETQYF.

In DNA, the CDR3 is TGCGCCAGCAGCCAAGGGAGCGGGAGCTCCTCCTACAATGAGCAGTTCTTC. Translating gives CASSQGSGSSSYNEQFF. The chain recombines TRBV4-3 with TRBJ2-1; 8 bases line up with TRBD2. Unmatched junction bases numbered 5, after V lost 1 base and J lost 0 bases. The CDR3 consists of 17 residues. The germline CDR1 and CDR2 sequences are LGHNA and YSLEER.

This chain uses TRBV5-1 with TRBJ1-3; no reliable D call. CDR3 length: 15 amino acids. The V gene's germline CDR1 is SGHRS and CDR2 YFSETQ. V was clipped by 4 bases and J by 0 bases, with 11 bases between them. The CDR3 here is CASSPTQRSGNTIYF. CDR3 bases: TGCGCCAGCAGCCCAACCCAGCGCTCTGGAAACACCATATATTTT.

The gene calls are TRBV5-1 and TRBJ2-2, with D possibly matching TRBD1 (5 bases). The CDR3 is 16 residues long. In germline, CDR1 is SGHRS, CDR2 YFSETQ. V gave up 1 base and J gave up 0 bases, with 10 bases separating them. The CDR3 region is CASSLTPTANTGELFF. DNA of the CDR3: TGCGCCAGCAGCTTGACCCCGACAGCGAACACCGGGGAGCTGTTTTTT. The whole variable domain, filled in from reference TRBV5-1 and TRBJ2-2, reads KAGVTQTPRYLIKTRGQQVTLSCSPISGHRSVSWYQQTPGQGLQFLFEYFSETQRNKGNFPGRFSGRQFSNSRSEMNVSTLELGDSALYLCASSLTPTANTGELFFGEGSRLTVL.

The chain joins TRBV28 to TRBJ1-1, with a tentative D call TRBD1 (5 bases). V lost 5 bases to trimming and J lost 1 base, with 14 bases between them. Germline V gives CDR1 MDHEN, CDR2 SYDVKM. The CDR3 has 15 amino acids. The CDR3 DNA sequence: TGTGCCAGCAGTCACCGACGGGGGGGGAACACTGAAGCTTTCTTT. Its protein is CASSHRRGGNTEAFF.

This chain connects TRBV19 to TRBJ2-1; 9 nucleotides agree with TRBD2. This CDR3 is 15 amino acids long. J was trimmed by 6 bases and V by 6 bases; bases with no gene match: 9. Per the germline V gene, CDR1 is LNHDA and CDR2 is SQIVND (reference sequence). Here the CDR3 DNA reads TGTGCCAGTAGGAAAGCGGGGGGAAGGGTCAATGAGCAGTTCTTC. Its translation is CASRKAGGRVNEQFF.

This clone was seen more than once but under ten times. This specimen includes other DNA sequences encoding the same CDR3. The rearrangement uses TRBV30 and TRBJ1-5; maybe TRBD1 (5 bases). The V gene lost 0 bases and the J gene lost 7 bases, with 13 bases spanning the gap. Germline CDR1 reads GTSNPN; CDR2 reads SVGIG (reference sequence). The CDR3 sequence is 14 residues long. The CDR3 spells CAWSVPQGGQPQHF. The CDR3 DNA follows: TGTGCCTGGAGTGTACCCCAGGGAGGACAGCCCCAGCATTTT.

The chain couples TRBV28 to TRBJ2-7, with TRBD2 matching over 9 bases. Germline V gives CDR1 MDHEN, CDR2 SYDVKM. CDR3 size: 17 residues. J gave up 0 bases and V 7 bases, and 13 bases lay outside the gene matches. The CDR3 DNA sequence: TGTGCCAGCACCACACCGGCGGGAGGGCCGAGCTCCTACGAGCAGTACTTC. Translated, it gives CASTTPAGGPSSYEQYF.

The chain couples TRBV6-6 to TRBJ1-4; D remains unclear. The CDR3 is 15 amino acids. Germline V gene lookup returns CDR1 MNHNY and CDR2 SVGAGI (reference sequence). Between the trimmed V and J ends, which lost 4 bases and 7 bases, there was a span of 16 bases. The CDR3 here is CASSSTEATLEKLFF. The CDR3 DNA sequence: TGTGCCAGCAGTTCTACTGAGGCAACTCTTGAAAAACTGTTTTTT.

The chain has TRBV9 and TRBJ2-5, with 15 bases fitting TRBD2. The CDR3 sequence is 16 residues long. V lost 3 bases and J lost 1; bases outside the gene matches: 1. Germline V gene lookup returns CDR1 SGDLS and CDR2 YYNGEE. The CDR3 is CASSGTSGRAQETQYF. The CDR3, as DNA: TGTGCCAGCAGCGGGACTAGCGGGAGGGCCCAAGAGACCCAGTACTTC.

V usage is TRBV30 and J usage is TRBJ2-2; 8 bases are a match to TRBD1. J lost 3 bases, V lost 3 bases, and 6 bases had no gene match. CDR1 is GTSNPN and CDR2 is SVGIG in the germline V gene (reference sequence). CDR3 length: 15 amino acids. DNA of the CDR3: TGTGCCTGGAGAAACAGGGGGTTTGACACCGGGGAGCTGTTTTTT. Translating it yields CAWRNRGFDTGELFF.

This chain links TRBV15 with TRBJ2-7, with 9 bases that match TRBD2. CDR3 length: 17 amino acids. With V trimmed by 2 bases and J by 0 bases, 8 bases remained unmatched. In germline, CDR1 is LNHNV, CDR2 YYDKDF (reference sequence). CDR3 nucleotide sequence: TGTGCCACCAGCAGACATCCCACTAGCGGGCTCTCCTACGAGCAGTACTTC. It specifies CATSRHPTSGLSYEQYF.

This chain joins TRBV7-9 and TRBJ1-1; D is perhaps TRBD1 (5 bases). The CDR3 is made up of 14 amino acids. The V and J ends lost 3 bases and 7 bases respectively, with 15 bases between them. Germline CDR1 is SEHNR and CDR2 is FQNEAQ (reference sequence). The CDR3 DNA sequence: TGTGCCAGCAGCTTGTGGGAACAGGCAAATGAAGCTTTCTTT. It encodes CASSLWEQANEAFF.

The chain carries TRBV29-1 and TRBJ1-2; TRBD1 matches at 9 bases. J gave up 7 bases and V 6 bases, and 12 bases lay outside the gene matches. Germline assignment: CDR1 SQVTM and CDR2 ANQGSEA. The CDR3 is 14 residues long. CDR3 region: CSVADRGSRFGYTF. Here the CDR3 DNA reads TGCAGCGTGGCGGACAGGGGCTCACGCTTTGGCTACACCTTC.

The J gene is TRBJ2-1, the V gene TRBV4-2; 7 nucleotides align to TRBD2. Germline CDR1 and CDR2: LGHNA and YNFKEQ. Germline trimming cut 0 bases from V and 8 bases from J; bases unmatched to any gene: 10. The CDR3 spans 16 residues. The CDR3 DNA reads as TGTGCCAGCAGCCAAGACGAGACGGGAGGAGCGGATGAGCAGTTCTTC. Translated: CASSQDETGGADEQFF.

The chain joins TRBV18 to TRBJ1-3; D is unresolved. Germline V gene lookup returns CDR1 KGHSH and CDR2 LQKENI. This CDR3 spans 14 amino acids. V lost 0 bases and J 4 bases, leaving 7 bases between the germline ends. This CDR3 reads CASSPPVGGNTIYF. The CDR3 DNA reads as TGTGCCAGCTCACCACCCGTTGGCGGAAACACCATATATTTT.

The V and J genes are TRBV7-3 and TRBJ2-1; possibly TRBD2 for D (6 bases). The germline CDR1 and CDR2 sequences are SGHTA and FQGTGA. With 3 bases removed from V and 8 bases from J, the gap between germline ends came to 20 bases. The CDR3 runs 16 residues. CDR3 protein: CASSLSPGVLPHEQFF. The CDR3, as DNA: TGTGCCAGCAGCTTGTCTCCGGGAGTCCTTCCCCATGAGCAGTTCTTC.

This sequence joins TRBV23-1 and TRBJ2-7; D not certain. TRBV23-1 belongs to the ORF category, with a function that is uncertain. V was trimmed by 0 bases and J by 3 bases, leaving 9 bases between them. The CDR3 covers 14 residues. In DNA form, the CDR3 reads TGCGCCAGCAGTCAATCTGGGCCAAGCTACGAGCAGTACTTC. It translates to CASSQSGPSYEQYF.

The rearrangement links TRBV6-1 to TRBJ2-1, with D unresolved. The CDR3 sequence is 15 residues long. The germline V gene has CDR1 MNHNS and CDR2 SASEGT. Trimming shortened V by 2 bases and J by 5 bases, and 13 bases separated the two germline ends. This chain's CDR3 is CASSEHSKSNNEQFF. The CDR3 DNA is TGTGCCAGCAGTGAACACTCTAAGTCAAACAATGAGCAGTTCTTC.

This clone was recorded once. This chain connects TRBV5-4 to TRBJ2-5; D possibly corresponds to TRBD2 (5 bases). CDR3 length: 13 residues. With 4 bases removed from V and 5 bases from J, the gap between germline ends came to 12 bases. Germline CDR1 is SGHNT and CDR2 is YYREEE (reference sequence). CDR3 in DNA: TGTGCCAGCAGCCGGACTCGCGGGGAGACCCAGTACTTC. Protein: CASSRTRGETQYF.

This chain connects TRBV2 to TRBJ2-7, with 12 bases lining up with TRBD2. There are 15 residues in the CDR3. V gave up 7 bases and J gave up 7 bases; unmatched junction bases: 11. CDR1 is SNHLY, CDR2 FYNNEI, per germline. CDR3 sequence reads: CASTSTSGSSGEQYF. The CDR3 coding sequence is TGTGCCAGCACGTCGACTAGCGGGAGCTCGGGGGAGCAGTACTTC.

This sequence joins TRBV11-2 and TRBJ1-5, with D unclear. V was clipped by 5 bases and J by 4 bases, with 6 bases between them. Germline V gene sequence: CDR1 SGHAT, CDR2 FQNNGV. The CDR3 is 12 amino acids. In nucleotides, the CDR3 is TGTGCCAGCAGCACGCAGAATCAGCCCCAGCATTTT. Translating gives CASSTQNQPQHF.